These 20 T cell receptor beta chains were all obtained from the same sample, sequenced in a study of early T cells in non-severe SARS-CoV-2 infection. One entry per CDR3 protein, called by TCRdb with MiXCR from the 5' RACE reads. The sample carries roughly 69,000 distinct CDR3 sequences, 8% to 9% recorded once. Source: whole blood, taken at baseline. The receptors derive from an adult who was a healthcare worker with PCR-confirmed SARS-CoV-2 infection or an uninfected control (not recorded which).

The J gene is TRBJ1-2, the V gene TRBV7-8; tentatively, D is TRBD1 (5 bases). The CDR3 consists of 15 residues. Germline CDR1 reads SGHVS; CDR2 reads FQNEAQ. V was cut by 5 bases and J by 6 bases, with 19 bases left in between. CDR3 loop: CASSPGRRPAHGYTF. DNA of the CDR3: TGTGCCAGCAGCCCGGGACGGCGACCGGCGCATGGCTACACCTTC.

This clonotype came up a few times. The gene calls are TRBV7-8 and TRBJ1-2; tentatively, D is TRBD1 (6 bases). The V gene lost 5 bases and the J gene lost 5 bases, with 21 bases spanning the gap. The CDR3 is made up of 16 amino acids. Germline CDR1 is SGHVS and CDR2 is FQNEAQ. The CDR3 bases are TGTGCCAGCAGCCGACGGACAGATTCGGGAAGGTATGGCTACACCTTC. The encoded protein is CASSRRTDSGRYGYTF.

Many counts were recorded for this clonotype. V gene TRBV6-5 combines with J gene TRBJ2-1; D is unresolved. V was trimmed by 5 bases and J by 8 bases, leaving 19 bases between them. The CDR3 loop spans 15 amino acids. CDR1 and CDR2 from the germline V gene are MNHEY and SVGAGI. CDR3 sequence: CASSRRSIGIHEQFF. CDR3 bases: TGTGCCAGCAGTCGACGGAGTATAGGCATCCATGAGCAGTTCTTC.

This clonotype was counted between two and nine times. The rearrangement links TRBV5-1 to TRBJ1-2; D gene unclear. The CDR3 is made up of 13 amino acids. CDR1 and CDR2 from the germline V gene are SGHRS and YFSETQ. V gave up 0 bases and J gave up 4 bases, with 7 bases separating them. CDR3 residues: CASSLDGRYGYTF. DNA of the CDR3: TGCGCCAGCAGCTTGGATGGTCGCTATGGCTACACCTTC.

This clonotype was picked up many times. CDR3 sequence (DNA): TGTGCCAGCAGTAGGCGGGAGCGCTACGAGCAGTACTTC. Protein sequence: CASSRRERYEQYF. V gene TRBV27 combines with J gene TRBJ2-7, with TRBD2 identical over 7 bases. The J segment lost 3 bases and the V segment lost 5 bases, leaving 4 bases of the junction unmatched. The CDR3 covers 13 residues. Per the germline V gene, CDR1 is MNHEY and CDR2 is SMNVEV (reference sequence).

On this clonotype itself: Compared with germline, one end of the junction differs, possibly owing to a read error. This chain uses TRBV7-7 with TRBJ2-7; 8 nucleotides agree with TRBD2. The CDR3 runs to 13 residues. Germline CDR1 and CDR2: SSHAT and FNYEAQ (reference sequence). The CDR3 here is CASSLELADEQYF. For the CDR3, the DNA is TGTGCTAGCAGCTTAGAACTAGCGGACGAGCAGTACTTC.

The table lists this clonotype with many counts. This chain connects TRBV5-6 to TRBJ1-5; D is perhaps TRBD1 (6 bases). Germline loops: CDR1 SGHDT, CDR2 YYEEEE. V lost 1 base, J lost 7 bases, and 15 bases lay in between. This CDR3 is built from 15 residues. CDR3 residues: CASSLWSGGEQPQHF. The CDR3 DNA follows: TGTGCCAGCAGCTTGTGGTCTGGGGGCGAGCAGCCCCAGCATTTT.

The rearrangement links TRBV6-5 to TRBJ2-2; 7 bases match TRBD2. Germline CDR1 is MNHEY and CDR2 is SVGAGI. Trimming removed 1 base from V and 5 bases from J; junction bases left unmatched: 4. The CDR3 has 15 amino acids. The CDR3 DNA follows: TGTGCCAGCAGTTACTGGACTAGTAAAACCGGGGAGCTGTTTTTT. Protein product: CASSYWTSKTGELFF.

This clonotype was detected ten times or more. The CDR3 nucleotides are TGCAGCGTTGACGGCATCTCTGGGGCCAACGTCCTGACTTTC. Its translation: CSVDGISGANVLTF. The chain has TRBV29-1 and TRBJ2-6; D remains unclear. The CDR3 has 14 residues. The germline V and J ends were trimmed by 3 bases and 0 bases, with 6 bases remaining between them. Germline V gene data show CDR1 as SQVTM and CDR2 as ANQGSEA.

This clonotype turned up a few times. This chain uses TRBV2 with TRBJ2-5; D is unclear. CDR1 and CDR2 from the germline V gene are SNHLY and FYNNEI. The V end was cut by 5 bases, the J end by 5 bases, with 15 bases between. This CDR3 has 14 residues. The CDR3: CASSRESAQETQYF. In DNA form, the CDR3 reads TGTGCCAGCAGTCGCGAGTCAGCACAGGAGACCCAGTACTTC.

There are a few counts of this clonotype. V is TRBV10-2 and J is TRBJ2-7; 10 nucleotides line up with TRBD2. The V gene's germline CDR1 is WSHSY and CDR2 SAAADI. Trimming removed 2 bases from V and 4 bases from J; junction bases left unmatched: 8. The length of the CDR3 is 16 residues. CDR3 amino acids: CASSEPSGRGQYEQYF. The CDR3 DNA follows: TGCGCCAGCAGTGAGCCCAGCGGGAGGGGGCAGTACGAGCAGTACTTC.

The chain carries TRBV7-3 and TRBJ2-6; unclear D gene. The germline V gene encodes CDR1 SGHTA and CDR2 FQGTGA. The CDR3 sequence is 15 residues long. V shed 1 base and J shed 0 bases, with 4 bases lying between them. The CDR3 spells CASSLIHSGANVLTF. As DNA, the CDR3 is TGTGCCAGCAGCTTAATACACTCTGGGGCCAACGTCCTGACTTTC.

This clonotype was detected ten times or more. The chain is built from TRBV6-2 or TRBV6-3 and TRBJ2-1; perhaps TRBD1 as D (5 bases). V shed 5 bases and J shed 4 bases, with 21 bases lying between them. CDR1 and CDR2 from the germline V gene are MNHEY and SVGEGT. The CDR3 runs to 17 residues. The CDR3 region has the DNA TGTGCCAGCAGTCGTTACGACAGCGAGAGTATATACAATGAGCAGTTCTTC. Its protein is CASSRYDSESIYNEQFF.

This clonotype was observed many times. For the CDR3, the DNA is TGTGCCTGGAGTCCTCACCGGAGCGGGGGCACTGAAGCTTTCTTT. This translates into CAWSPHRSGGTEAFF. The rearrangement links TRBV30 to TRBJ1-1, with a weak D call TRBD1 (5 bases). V was clipped by 2 bases and J by 4 bases, with 17 bases between them. CDR1 is GTSNPN and CDR2 is SVGIG in the germline V gene (reference sequence). The CDR3 sequence is 15 residues long.

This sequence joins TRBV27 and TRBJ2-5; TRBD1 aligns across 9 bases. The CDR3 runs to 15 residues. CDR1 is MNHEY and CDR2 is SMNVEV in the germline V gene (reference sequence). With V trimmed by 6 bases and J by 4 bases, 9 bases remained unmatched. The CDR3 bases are TGTGCCAGCAGCGACAGGGGGGGTCCGTTAGAGACCCAGTACTTC. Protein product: CASSDRGGPLETQYF.

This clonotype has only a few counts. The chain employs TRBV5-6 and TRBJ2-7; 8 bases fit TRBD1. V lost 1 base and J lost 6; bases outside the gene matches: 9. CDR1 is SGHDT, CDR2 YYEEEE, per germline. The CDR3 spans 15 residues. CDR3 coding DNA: TGTGCCAGCAGCTTGTTGCGGCAGGGGGCGGTCGAGCAGTACTTC. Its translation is CASSLLRQGAVEQYF.

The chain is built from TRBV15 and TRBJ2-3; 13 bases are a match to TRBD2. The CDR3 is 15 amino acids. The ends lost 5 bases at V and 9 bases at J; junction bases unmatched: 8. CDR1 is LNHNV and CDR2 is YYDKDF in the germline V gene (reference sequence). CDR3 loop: CATSGVTSGRNTQYF. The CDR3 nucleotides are TGTGCCACCAGCGGGGTGACTAGCGGGAGGAACACGCAGTATTTT.

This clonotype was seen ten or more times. The CDR3 DNA follows: TGTGCCAGCAGTTACACAGGGTCCGAGACCCAGTACTTC. It specifies CASSYTGSETQYF. The chain uses TRBV6-2 or TRBV6-3 and TRBJ2-5; D may be TRBD1 (6 bases). Germline V gives CDR1 MNHEY, CDR2 SVGEGT. V was pared by 2 bases and J by 5 bases, with 9 bases between. This CDR3 region has 13 residues.

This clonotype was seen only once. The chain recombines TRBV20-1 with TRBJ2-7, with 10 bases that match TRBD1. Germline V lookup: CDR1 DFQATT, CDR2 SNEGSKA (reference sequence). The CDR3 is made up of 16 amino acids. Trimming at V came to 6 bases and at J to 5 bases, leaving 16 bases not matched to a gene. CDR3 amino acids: CSAPPGTGALNDEQYF. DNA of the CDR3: TGCAGTGCCCCTCCCGGGACAGGGGCTCTTAACGACGAGCAGTACTTC.

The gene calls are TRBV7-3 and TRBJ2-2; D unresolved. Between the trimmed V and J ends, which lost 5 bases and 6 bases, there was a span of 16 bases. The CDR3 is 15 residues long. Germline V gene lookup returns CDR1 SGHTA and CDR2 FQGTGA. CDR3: CASSVQGPQAGELFF. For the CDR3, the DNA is TGTGCCAGCAGCGTACAAGGCCCCCAAGCCGGGGAGCTGTTTTTT.